This section outlines one T cell receptor beta chain sequence together with its context. Its antigen is still unknown. Per the germline V gene, CDR1 is SGHAT and CDR2 is FQNNGV. CDR3 length: 16 residues. The junction had 7 bases not matched to a gene; V was cut back by 3 bases and J by 1 base. Confetti depigmentation, marking active vitiligo, was absent in these patients. The data stem from a study of resident and recirculating memory T cells in vitiligo. Findings and caveats of the study: TCR sequences were not conserved across biopsy sites or patients.

The method was immunoSEQ multiplex PCR; TCRdb's version includes in-frame clones alone and lacks a portion of them. The table includes roughly 80,000 clones, about 91% detected once. The gene calls are TRBV11-2 and TRBJ2-3, with 7 bases matching TRBD2. The sample comprised blood. This clonotype was sampled from a male donor with vitiligo. CDR3 in amino acids: CASSLPGLAGTDTQYF. The CDR3 region has the DNA TGTGCCAGCAGCTTGCCGGGGCTAGCGGGCACAGATACGCAGTATTTT.